This is a list of T cell receptor beta chains from one sample in a study of T cells after yellow fever vaccination. MiXCR was run by TCRdb on the 5' RACE reads, yielding one entry per CDR3 protein. The sample yields 200,000 to 300,000 distinct CDR3 sequences, more than 6.5% seen once. This material consisted of CD4+ T cells sorted from PBMCs, taken on the day of the yellow fever booster vaccination. The receptors come from a man younger than 40 who received the YFV17D yellow fever vaccine. CDR3s include the opening cysteine and the closing phenylalanine or tryptophan. A D gene is named only where the DNA matches it firmly. Size tells how often a clone was seen (once, few, many) or the class of an expanded clone, and some rows leave it out.

CASSFRGQGETYEQYF | TGTGCCAGCAGCTTCCGGGGACAGGGGGAGACCTACGAGCAGTACTTC | TRBV5-5 | TRBD1 | few | TRBJ2-7
CSVVWETQYF | TGCAGCGTTGTCTGGGAGACCCAGTACTTC | TRBV29-1 | . | many | TRBJ2-5
CSALVATSGRSVGTDTQYF | TGCAGTGCTCTGGTAGCGACTAGCGGGAGAAGTGTTGGCACAGATACGCAGTATTTT | TRBV20-1 | TRBD2 | few | TRBJ2-3
CASSSQKLGTSSFGWADTQYF | TGTGCCAGCAGCAGCCAAAAACTCGGGACTAGCAGTTTTGGTTGGGCAGATACGCAGTATTTT | TRBV7-2 | TRBD2 | few | TRBJ2-3
CSASRGDEQFF | TGCAGTGCTAGTAGAGGTGATGAGCAGTTCTTC | TRBV20-1 | . | many | TRBJ2-1
CASSSRTGGWYEQYF | TGTGCCAGCAGCTCAAGGACAGGGGGCTGGTACGAGCAGTACTTC | TRBV5-4 | TRBD1 | few | TRBJ2-7
CASSRTSRLDTQYF | TGTGCCAGCAGTCGGACTAGCCGACTAGATACGCAGTATTTT | TRBV12-3/TRBV12-4 | TRBD2 | many | TRBJ2-3
CASSTSSGNTIYF | TGTGCCAGCAGCACGAGCTCTGGAAACACCATATATTTT | TRBV7-2 | . | many | TRBJ1-3
CASSLARMGEQYF | TGTGCCAGCAGCTTAGCTAGGATGGGCGAGCAGTACTTC | TRBV7-9 | . | . | TRBJ2-7
CATRGSGARTDTQYF | TGTGCCACCAGGGGTTCAGGGGCGAGGACAGATACGCAGTATTTT | TRBV6-1 | . | many | TRBJ2-3
CATSDPGTDTQYF | TGCGCCACCTCGGACCCGGGCACAGATACGCAGTATTTT | TRBV5-1 | . | many | TRBJ2-3
CAILISGGTPEAFF | TGTGCCATCCTGATCTCAGGCGGGACACCTGAAGCTTTCTTT | TRBV10-3 | . | . | TRBJ1-1
CASSYTGETEAFF | TGTGCCAGCAGTTACACCGGAGAGACTGAAGCTTTCTTT | TRBV12-3/TRBV12-4 | . | few | TRBJ1-1
CASSRVNQPQHF | TGTGCCAGCTCACGGGTAAATCAGCCCCAGCATTTT | TRBV18 | . | . | TRBJ1-5
CAAGDSMTYEQYF | TGTGCCGCGGGGGACAGCATGACCTACGAGCAGTACTTC | TRBV7-2 | . | many | TRBJ2-7
CSVEDLNEKLFF | TGCAGCGTTGAAGATCTTAATGAAAAACTGTTTTTT | TRBV29-1 | . | few | TRBJ1-4
CASSSKREKINGELFF | TGCGCCAGCAGCTCCAAGCGGGAGAAGATTAACGGGGAGCTGTTTTTT | TRBV5-1 | TRBD2 | few | TRBJ2-2
CASSIEPGTGGGEQYF | TGTGCCAGCAGCATTGAACCCGGGACAGGGGGCGGCGAGCAGTACTTC | TRBV21-1 | . | few | TRBJ2-7
CASSQGSGHSTDTQYF | TGCGCCAGCAGCCAAGGGAGCGGCCATAGCACAGATACGCAGTATTTT | TRBV4-3 | . | few | TRBJ2-3